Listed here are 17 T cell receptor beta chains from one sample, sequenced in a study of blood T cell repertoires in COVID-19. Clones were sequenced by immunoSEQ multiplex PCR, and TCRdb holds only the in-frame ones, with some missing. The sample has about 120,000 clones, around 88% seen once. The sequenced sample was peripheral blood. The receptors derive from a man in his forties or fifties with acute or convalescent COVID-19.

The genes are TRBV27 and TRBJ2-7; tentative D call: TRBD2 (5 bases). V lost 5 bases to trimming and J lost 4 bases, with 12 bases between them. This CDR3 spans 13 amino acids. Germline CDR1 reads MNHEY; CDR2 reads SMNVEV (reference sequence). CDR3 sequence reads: CASSRLPGYEQYF. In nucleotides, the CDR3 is TGTGCCAGCAGTCGGCTTCCGGGGTACGAGCAGTACTTC.

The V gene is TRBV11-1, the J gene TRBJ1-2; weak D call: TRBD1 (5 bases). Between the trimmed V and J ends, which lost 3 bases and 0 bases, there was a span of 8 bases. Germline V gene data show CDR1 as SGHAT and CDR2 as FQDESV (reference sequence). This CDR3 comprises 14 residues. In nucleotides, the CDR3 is TGTGCCAGCAGCTTGACAGAAGCTAACTATGGCTACACCTTC. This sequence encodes CASSLTEANYGYTF. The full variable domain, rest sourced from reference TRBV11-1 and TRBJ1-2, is EAEVAQSPRYKITEKSQAVAFWCDPISGHATLYWYRQILGQGPELLVQFQDESVVDDSQLPKDRFSAERLKGVDSTLKIQPAELGDSAMYLCASSLTEANYGYTFGSGTRLTVV.

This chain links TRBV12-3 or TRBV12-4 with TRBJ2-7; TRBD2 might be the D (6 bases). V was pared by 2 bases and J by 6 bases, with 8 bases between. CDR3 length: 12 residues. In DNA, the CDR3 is TGTGCCAGCAGTTTATCCGGGAGCGAGCAGTACTTC. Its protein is CASSLSGSEQYF.

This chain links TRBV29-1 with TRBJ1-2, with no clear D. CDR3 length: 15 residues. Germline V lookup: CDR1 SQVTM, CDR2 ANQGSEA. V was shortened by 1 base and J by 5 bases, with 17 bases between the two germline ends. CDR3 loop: CSVEAAALPGYGYTF. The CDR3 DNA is TGCAGCGTTGAAGCCGCAGCTCTCCCCGGGTATGGCTACACCTTC. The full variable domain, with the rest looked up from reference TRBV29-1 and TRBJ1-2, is SAVISQKPSRDICQRGTSLTIQCQVDSQVTMMFWYRQQPGQSLTLIATANQGSEATYESGFVIDKFPISRPNLTFSTLTVSNMSPEDSSIYLCSVEAAALPGYGYTFGSGTRLTVV.

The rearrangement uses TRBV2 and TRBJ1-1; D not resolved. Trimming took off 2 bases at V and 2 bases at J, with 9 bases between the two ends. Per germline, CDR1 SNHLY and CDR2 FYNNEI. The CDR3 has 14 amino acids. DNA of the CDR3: TGTGCCAGCAGTGAAACTAGGCCAAACACTGAAGCTTTCTTT. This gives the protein CASSETRPNTEAFF. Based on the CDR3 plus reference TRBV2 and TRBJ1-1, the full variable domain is EPEVTQTPSHQVTQMGQEVILRCVPISNHLYFYWYRQILGQKVEFLVSFYNNEISEKSEIFDDQFSVERPDGSNFTLKIRSTKLEDSAMYFCASSETRPNTEAFFGQGTRLTVV.

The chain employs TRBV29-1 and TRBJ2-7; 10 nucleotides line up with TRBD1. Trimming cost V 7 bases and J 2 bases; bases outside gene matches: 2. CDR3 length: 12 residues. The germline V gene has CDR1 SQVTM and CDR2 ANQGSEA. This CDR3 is CSAGTGAYEQYF. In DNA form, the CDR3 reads TGCAGCGCCGGGACAGGGGCCTACGAGCAGTACTTC.

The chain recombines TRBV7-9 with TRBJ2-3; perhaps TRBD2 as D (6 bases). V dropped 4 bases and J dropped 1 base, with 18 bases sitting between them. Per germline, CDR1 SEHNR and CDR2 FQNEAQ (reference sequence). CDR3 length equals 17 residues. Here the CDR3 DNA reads TGTGCCAGCAGCTCCACTAGGGGCTCGGGGGGCACAGATACGCAGTATTTT. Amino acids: CASSSTRGSGGTDTQYF.

This CDR3 reads CASSFTGFHQPQHF. In DNA, the CDR3 is TGTGCCAGTAGCTTCACAGGGTTTCATCAGCCCCAGCATTTT. J is TRBJ1-5 and V is TRBV19; weak D call: TRBD1 (6 bases). This CDR3 region has 14 residues. The germline V gene encodes CDR1 LNHDA and CDR2 SQIVND (reference sequence). Trimming stripped 6 bases from V and 5 bases from J, with 14 bases between.

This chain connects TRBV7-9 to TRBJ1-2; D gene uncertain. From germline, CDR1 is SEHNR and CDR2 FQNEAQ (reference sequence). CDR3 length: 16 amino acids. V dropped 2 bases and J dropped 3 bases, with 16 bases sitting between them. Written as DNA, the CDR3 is TGTGCCAGCAGCTTAACCCGGGGAGGCGGGCACTATGGCTACACCTTC. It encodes CASSLTRGGGHYGYTF. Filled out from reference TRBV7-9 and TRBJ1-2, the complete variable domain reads DTGVSQNPRHKITKRGQNVTFRCDPISEHNRLYWYRQTLGQGPEFLTYFQNEAQLEKSRLLSDRFSAERPKGSFSTLEIQRTEQGDSAMYLCASSLTRGGGHYGYTFGSGTRLTVV.

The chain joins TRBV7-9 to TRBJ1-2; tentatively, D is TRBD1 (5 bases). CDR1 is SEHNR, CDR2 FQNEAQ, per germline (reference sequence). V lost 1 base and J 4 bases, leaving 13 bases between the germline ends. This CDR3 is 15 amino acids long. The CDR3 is CASSLGGELSYGYTF. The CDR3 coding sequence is TGTGCCAGCAGCTTAGGGGGGGAACTTTCCTATGGCTACACCTTC.

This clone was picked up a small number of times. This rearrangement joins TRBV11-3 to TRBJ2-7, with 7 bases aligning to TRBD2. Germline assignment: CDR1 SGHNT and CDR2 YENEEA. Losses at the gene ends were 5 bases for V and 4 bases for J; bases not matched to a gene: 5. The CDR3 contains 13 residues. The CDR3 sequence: CASSPEGGYEQYF. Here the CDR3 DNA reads TGTGCCAGCAGCCCCGAGGGAGGGTACGAGCAGTACTTC.

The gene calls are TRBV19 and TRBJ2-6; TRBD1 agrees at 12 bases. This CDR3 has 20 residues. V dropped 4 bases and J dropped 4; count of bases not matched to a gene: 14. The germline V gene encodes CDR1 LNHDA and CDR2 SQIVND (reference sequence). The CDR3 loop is CASSTPFKGQGALGANVLTF. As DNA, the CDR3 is TGTGCCAGTAGTACCCCTTTTAAGGGACAGGGGGCGTTGGGGGCCAACGTCCTGACTTTC.

The CDR3 protein is CASSLDRGPGQPQHF. CDR3 coding DNA: TGTGCCAGCTCACTGGACAGGGGGCCAGGTCAGCCCCAGCATTTT. This rearrangement joins TRBV18 to TRBJ1-5; 11 bases map to TRBD1. Germline lookup yields CDR1 KGHSH and CDR2 LQKENI. Trimming removed 4 bases from V and 6 bases from J; junction bases left unmatched: 5. The CDR3 has 15 residues.

This CDR3 reads CASSYEQQGRAFF. CDR3 nucleotide sequence: TGTGCCAGCAGTTACGAACAACAGGGTCGCGCTTTCTTT. This sequence joins TRBV6-6 and TRBJ1-1, with TRBD1 as a possible D gene (6 bases). The CDR3 spans 13 residues. Germline CDR1 is MNHNY and CDR2 is SVGAGI (reference sequence). Trimming shortened V by 2 bases and J by 11 bases, and 15 bases separated the two germline ends.

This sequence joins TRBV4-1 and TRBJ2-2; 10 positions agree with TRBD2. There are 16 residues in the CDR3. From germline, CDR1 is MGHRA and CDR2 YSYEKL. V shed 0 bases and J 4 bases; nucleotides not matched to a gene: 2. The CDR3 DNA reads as TGCGCCAGCAGCCAAGAGAGCGGGAGGGCCACCGGGGAGCTGTTTTTT. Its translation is CASSQESGRATGELFF.

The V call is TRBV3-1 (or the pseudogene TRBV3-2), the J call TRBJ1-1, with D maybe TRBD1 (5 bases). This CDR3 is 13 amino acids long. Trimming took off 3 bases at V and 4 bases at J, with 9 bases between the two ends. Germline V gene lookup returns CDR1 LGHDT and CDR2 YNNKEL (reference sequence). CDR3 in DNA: TGTGCCAGCAGCCACAGGGTTGGCACTGAAGCTTTCTTT. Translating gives CASSHRVGTEAFF.

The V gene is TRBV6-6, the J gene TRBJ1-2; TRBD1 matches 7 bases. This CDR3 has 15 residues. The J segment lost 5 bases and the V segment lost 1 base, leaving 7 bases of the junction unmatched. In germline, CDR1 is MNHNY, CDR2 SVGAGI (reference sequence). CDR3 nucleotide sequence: TGTGCCAGCAGTTACTTAGGGGGCGCGGATTATGGCTACACCTTC. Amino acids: CASSYLGGADYGYTF.